This is a list of T cell receptor beta chains from one sample in a study of tumor-infiltrating lymphocytes in primary liver carcinoma. TCRdb redid the calling of the multiplex PCR reads with MiXCR, one entry per CDR3 protein. Seen here are about 35,000 distinct CDR3 sequences, roughly four fifths observed once, and the top ten hold 16%. The sequenced sample was liver tumor tissue from sampling region 4. The receptors come from a man aged 35-49 years with primary liver carcinoma and hepatitis B virus infection. CDR3s include the opening cysteine and the closing phenylalanine or tryptophan. A D gene is named only where the DNA matches it firmly. The size entry is marked missing in some rows and otherwise reads once, few, many or a size class.

d_gene: TRBD2
j_gene: TRBJ2-3
abundance: NA
v_gene: TRBV10-2
CDR3aa: CASTEGTSGCTDTQYF
CDR3nt: TGCGCCAGCACTGAGGGGACTAGCGGTTGCACAGATACGCAGTATTTT

d_gene: NA
j_gene: TRBJ2-3
abundance: NA
v_gene: TRBV6-6
CDR3aa: CASSSTDDTQYF
CDR3nt: TGTGCTAGCAGTTCCACGGATGATACGCAGTATTTT

d_gene: TRBD2
j_gene: TRBJ2-1
abundance: NA
v_gene: TRBV7-8
CDR3aa: CASSLFVTSGYNKQFF
CDR3nt: TGTGCCAGCAGTTTATTTGTGACTAGCGGCTACAATAAGCAGTTCTTC

d_gene: NA
j_gene: TRBJ2-2
abundance: once
v_gene: TRBV5-4
CDR3aa: CASSPGTDTGELFF
CDR3nt: TGTGCCAGCAGTCCAGGGACGGACACCGGGGAGCTGTTTTTT

d_gene: NA
j_gene: TRBJ2-4
abundance: few
v_gene: TRBV28
CDR3aa: CATLQVGRGVNIQYF
CDR3nt: TGTGCCACCCTCCAGGTCGGTCGAGGAGTAAACATTCAGTACTTC

d_gene: NA
j_gene: TRBJ2-1
abundance: NA
v_gene: TRBV5-1
CDR3aa: CASISTELAEQFF
CDR3nt: TGCGCCAGCATCTCGACGGAACTAGCTGAGCAGTTCTTC

d_gene: NA
j_gene: TRBJ2-7
abundance: few
v_gene: TRBV10-3
CDR3aa: CAISGPRKHEQYF
CDR3nt: TGTGCCATCAGTGGGCCGAGGAAGCACGAGCAGTATTTC

d_gene: NA
j_gene: TRBJ2-1
abundance: NA
v_gene: TRBV20-1
CDR3aa: CSARAGWGSYNEQFF
CDR3nt: TGCAGTGCTAGAGCAGGGTGGGGCTCCTACAATGAGCAGTTCTTC

d_gene: NA
j_gene: TRBJ1-1
abundance: NA
v_gene: TRBV29-1
CDR3aa: CSVWTGWGMNIEAFF
CDR3nt: TGCAGCGTTTGGACGGGGTGGGGAATGAACATTGAAGCTTTCTTT

d_gene: NA
j_gene: TRBJ1-5
abundance: NA
v_gene: TRBV6-1
CDR3aa: CASSGGASLLPQHF
CDR3nt: TGTGCCAGCAGTGGTGGGGCATCTCTCCTGCCCCAGCATTTT

d_gene: NA
j_gene: TRBJ1-4
abundance: NA
v_gene: TRBV28
CDR3aa: CASSLIGLMNTGVQNGKLFF
CDR3nt: TGTGCCAGCAGTTTAATAGGTCTGATGAATACGGGGGTCCAGAATGGAAAACTGTTTTTT

d_gene: NA
j_gene: TRBJ2-7
abundance: medium-sized
v_gene: TRBV11-2
CDR3aa: CASSSTRYEQYF
CDR3nt: TGTGCCAGCAGCTCCACTAGGTACGAGCAGTACTTC

d_gene: NA
j_gene: TRBJ1-1
abundance: medium-sized
v_gene: TRBV6-1
CDR3aa: CASTPPRGMNTEAFF
CDR3nt: TGTGCCAGCACCCCACCCCGGGGCATGAACACTGAAGCTTTCTTT

d_gene: NA
j_gene: TRBJ1-1
abundance: NA
v_gene: TRBV12-3/TRBV12-4
CDR3aa: CASTVDYGDTEAFF
CDR3nt: TGTGCCAGCACCGTCGACTACGGGGACACTGAAGCTTTCTTT

d_gene: TRBD2
j_gene: TRBJ2-2
abundance: once
v_gene: TRBV7-2
CDR3aa: CANGLSGGRARAGELFF
CDR3nt: TGTGCCAACGGCTTATCTGGCGGGAGGGCCCGGGCCGGGGAGCTGTTTTTT

d_gene: NA
j_gene: TRBJ2-1
abundance: NA
v_gene: TRBV14
CDR3aa: CASSQDWVYDEQLF
CDR3nt: TGCGCCAGCAGCCAAGATTGGGTGTATGATGAGCAGCTCTTC

d_gene: TRBD2
j_gene: TRBJ2-3
abundance: NA
v_gene: TRBV28
CDR3aa: CTIGAGGIQDSQYF
CDR3nt: TGTACCATCGGAGCGGGAGGCATTCAGGATTCGCAGTATTTT

d_gene: NA
j_gene: TRBJ2-2
abundance: NA
v_gene: TRBV11-1
CDR3aa: CASSFWDTWELFF
CDR3nt: TGTGCCAGCAGCTTTTGGGATACCTGGGAGCTCTTTTTT

d_gene: NA
j_gene: TRBJ1-2
abundance: NA
v_gene: TRBV7-9
CDR3aa: CASRWDGGFHGETF
CDR3nt: TGTGCCAGCAGATGGGACGGGGGGTTTCATGGCGAGACCTTC

d_gene: NA
j_gene: TRBJ2-2
abundance: NA
v_gene: TRBV10-3
CDR3aa: CASLATGNTGELFF
CDR3nt: TGTGCCAGTTTGGCAACAGGGAACACCGGGGAGCTGTTTTTT

d_gene: NA
j_gene: TRBJ2-3
abundance: NA
v_gene: TRBV20-1
CDR3aa: CSASFSGSATDTEYF
CDR3nt: TGCAGTGCTAGCTTCTCCGGGAGCGCCACAGATACGGAGTATTTT

d_gene: NA
j_gene: TRBJ1-1
abundance: NA
v_gene: TRBV30
CDR3aa: CAWRNWRSTEAFF
CDR3nt: TGTGCCTGGAGGAATTGGCGGAGTACTGAAGCTTTCTTT

d_gene: NA
j_gene: TRBJ2-7
abundance: many
v_gene: TRBV7-9
CDR3aa: CASSRGILYEQYF
CDR3nt: TGTGCCAGCAGCCGAGGGATACTGTACGAGCAGTACTTC

d_gene: NA
j_gene: TRBJ2-1
abundance: NA
v_gene: TRBV29-1
CDR3aa: CSLDNRRAPYNEQFF
CDR3nt: TGCAGCCTTGATAACAGGAGGGCACCCTACAATGAGCAGTTCTTC

d_gene: TRBD1
j_gene: TRBJ1-5
abundance: many
v_gene: TRBV28
CDR3aa: CASSPPGQGNQPQHF
CDR3nt: TGTGCCAGCAGTCCCCCGGGACAGGGGAATCAGCCCCAGCATTTT

d_gene: NA
j_gene: TRBJ2-7
abundance: many
v_gene: TRBV20-1
CDR3aa: CSASAEGATQYF
CDR3nt: TGCAGTGCTAGTGCAGAAGGAGCGACGCAGTACTTC

d_gene: TRBD2
j_gene: TRBJ2-1
abundance: NA
v_gene: TRBV7-2
CDR3aa: CASSLAAGASEQFF
CDR3nt: TGTGCCAGCAGCTTAGCAGCGGGGGCCAGTGAACAGTTCTTC

d_gene: NA
j_gene: TRBJ2-5
abundance: NA
v_gene: TRBV28
CDR3aa: CTSSSGETQYF
CDR3nt: TGTACCAGCAGTTCGGGCGAAACCCAGTACTTT

d_gene: NA
j_gene: TRBJ2-2
abundance: NA
v_gene: TRBV14
CDR3aa: CASSTQITGELFF
CDR3nt: TGTGCCAGTAGCACTCAGATCACCGGGGAGCTGTTTTTT

d_gene: NA
j_gene: TRBJ1-2
abundance: NA
v_gene: TRBV29-1
CDR3aa: CCIGAPTGTQVANYGYIF
CDR3nt: TGCTGCATTGGGGCACCAACAGGAACTCAAGTGGCTAACTATGGCTACATCTTC

d_gene: TRBD2
j_gene: TRBJ2-3
abundance: NA
v_gene: TRBV11-3
CDR3aa: CYSSPGGLLGGTQYF
CDR3nt: TGTTACAGCAGCCCGGGGGGACTCCTGGGCGGAACACAGTATTTT

d_gene: NA
j_gene: TRBJ2-7
abundance: NA
v_gene: TRBV5-6
CDR3aa: CASRFQTYGQYF
CDR3nt: TGTGCCAGCAGATTCCAGACCTACGGGCAGTACTTC

d_gene: TRBD2
j_gene: TRBJ2-7
abundance: few
v_gene: TRBV11-2
CDR3aa: CASSLDRGRVKYF
CDR3nt: TGTGCCAGCAGCTTAGATCGTGGGAGGGTTAAGTACTTC

d_gene: NA
j_gene: TRBJ1-3
abundance: NA
v_gene: TRBV7-2
CDR3aa: CAGSLAKSGNTIYF
CDR3nt: TGTGCCGGCAGCTTAGCGAAGAGTGGAAACACCATATATTTT

d_gene: TRBD2
j_gene: TRBJ2-1
abundance: NA
v_gene: TRBV10-3
CDR3aa: CAISGWLGTSGSGNEQLF
CDR3nt: TGTGCCATTAGTGGGTGGCTCGGGACTAGCGGGAGTGGCAATGAGCAGTTATTC

d_gene: NA
j_gene: TRBJ2-7
abundance: NA
v_gene: TRBV7-8
CDR3aa: CASNLTLDYEQYF
CDR3nt: TGTGCCAGCAACCTGACTCTCGACTATGAGCAGTACTTC

d_gene: TRBD1
j_gene: TRBJ1-6
abundance: NA
v_gene: TRBV11-2
CDR3aa: CASSQGQGVSSPFHF
CDR3nt: TGTGCCAGCAGCCAGGGACAGGGAGTGAGTTCACCCTTCCACTTT

d_gene: TRBD2
j_gene: TRBJ2-2
abundance: NA
v_gene: TRBV7-2
CDR3aa: CASSLSGGRARARELFF
CDR3nt: TGTGCCAGCAGCTTATCTGGCGGGAGGGCCCGGGCCCGGGAGCTATTTTTT

d_gene: TRBD2
j_gene: TRBJ2-3
abundance: many
v_gene: TRBV30
CDR3aa: CAWSGTSGRADTQYF
CDR3nt: TGTGCCTGGAGTGGGACTAGCGGGAGAGCAGATACGCAGTATTTT

d_gene: NA
j_gene: TRBJ2-1
abundance: NA
v_gene: TRBV5-4
CDR3aa: CTSSFPSYNEQFF
CDR3nt: TGTACCAGCAGCTTCCCCTCCTACAATGAACAGTTCTTC

d_gene: NA
j_gene: TRBJ2-2
abundance: few
v_gene: TRBV7-3
CDR3aa: CAISLRGGTGELFF
CDR3nt: TGTGCCATCAGCTTACGAGGGGGCACCGGGGAGCTGTTTTTT

d_gene: NA
j_gene: TRBJ1-2
abundance: NA
v_gene: TRBV28
CDR3aa: CASSFAGAGIPYHGYTF
CDR3nt: TGTGCCAGCAGTTTCGCCGGGGCAGGGATTCCCTACCATGGCTACACCTTC